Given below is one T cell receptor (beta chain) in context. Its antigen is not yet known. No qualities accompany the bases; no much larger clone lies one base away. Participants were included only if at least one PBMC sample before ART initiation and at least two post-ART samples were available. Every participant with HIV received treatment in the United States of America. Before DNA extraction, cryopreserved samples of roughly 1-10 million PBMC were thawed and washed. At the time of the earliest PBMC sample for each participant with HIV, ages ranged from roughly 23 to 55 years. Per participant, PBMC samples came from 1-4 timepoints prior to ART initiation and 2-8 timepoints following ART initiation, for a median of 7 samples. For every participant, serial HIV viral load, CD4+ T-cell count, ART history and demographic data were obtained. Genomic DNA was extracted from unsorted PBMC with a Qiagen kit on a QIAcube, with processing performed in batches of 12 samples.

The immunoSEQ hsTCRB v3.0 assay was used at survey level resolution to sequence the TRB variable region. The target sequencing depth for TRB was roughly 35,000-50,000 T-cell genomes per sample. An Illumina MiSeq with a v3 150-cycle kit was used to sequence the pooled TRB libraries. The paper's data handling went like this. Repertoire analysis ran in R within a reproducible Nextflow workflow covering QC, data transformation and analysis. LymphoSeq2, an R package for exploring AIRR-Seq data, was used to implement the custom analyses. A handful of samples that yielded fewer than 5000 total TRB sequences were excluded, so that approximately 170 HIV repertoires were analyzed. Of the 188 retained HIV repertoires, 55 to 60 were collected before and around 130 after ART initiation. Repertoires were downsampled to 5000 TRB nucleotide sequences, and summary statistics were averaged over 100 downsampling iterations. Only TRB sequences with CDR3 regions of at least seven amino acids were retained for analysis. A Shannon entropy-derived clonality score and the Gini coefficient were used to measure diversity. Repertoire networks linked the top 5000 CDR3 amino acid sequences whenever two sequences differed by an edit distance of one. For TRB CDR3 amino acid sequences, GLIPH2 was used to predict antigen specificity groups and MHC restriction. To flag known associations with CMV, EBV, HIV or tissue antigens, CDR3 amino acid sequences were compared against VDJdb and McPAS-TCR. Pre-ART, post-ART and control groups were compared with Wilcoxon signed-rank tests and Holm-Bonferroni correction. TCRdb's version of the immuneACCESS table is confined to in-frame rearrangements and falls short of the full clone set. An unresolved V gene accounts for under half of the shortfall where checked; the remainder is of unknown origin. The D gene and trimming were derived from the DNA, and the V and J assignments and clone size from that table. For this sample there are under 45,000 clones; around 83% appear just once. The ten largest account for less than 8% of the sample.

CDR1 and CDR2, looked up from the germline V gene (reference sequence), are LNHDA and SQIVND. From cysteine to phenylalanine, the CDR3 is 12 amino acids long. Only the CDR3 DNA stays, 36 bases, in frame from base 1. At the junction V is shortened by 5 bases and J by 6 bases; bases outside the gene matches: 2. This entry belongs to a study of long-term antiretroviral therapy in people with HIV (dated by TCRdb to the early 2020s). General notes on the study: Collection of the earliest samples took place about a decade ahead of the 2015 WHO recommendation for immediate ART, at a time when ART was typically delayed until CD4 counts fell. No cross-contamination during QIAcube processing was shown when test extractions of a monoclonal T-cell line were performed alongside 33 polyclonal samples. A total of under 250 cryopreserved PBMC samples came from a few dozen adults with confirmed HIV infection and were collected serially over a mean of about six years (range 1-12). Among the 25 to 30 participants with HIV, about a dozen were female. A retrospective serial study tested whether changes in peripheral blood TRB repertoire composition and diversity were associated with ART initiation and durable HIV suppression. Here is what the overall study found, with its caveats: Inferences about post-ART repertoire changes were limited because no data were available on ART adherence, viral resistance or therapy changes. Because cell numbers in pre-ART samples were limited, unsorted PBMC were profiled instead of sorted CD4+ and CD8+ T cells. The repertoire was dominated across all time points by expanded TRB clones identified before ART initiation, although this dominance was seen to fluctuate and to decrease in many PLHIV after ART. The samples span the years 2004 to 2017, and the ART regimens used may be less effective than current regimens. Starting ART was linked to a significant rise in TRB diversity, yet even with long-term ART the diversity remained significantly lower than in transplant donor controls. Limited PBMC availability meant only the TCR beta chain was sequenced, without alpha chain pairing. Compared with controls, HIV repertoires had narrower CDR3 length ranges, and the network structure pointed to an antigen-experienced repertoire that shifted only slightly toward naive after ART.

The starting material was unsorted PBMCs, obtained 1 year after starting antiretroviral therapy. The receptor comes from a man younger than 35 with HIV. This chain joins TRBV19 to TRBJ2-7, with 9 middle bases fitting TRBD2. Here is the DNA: TGTGCCAGTAGTTTTAGCGGGGGCGAGCAGTACTTC. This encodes CASSFSGGEQYF.